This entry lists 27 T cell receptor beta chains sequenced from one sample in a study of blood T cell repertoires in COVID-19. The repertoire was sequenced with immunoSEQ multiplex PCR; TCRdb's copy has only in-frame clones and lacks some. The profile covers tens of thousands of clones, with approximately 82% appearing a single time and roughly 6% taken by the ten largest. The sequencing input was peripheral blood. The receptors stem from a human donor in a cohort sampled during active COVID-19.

DNA of the CDR3: TGCGCCAGCAGCCAATCAACAAGACCCGGGACAGGGGGCGCGAGTGGGGAGACCCAGTACTTC. Residues: CASSQSTRPGTGGASGETQYF. The chain couples TRBV4-1 to TRBJ2-5; 12 bases line up with TRBD1. The junction had 21 bases not matched to a gene; V was cut back by 2 bases and J by 5 bases. The V gene's germline CDR1 is MGHRA and CDR2 YSYEKL. The CDR3 extends over 21 amino acids.

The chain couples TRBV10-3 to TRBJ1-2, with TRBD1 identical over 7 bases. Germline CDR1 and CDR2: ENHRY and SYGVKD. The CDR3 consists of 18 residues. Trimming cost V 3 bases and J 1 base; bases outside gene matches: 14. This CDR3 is CAISELRGRGVVNYGYTF. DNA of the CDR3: TGTGCCATCAGTGAATTGAGGGGGCGAGGAGTTGTTAACTATGGCTACACCTTC.

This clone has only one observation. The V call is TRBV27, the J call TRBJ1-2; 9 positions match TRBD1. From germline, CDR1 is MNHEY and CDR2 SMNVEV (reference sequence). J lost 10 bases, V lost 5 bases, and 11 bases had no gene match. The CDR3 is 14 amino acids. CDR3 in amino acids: CASSITGDRAPYTF. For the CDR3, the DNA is TGTGCCAGCAGTATAACCGGGGACAGGGCCCCCTACACCTTC.

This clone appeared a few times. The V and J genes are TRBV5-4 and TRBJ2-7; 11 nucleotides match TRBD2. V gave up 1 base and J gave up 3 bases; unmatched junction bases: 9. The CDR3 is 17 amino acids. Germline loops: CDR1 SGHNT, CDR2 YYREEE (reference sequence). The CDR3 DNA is TGTGCCAGCAGCTTGTCCTCGGGGACTAGCGGTTTCTACGAGCAGTACTTC. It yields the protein CASSLSSGTSGFYEQYF.

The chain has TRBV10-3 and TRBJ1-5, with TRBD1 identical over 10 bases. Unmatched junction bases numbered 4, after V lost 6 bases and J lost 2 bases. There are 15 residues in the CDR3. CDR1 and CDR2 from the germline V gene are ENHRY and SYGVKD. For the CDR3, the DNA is TGTGCCATCAGACCCGGGACAGGGGGCAATCAGCCCCAGCATTTT. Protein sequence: CAIRPGTGGNQPQHF.

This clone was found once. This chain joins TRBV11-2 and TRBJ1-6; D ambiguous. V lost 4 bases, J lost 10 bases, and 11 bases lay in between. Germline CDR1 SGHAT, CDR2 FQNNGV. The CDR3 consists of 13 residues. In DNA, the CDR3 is TGTGCCAGCAGCTCGACGAGGGAGTCACCCCTCCACTTT. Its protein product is CASSSTRESPLHF.

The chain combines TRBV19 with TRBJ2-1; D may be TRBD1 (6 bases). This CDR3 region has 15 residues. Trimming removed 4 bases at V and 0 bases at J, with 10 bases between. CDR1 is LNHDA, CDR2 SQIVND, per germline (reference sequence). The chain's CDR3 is CASSRQVSSYNEQFF. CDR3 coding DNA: TGTGCCAGTAGTAGACAGGTGAGCTCCTACAATGAGCAGTTCTTC.

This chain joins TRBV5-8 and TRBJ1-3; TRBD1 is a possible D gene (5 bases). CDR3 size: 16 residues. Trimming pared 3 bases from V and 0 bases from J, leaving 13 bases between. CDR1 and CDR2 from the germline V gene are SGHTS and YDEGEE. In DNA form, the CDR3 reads TGTGCCAGCAGCTCGCCGGGACTGTACTCTGGAAACACCATATATTTT. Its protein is CASSSPGLYSGNTIYF.

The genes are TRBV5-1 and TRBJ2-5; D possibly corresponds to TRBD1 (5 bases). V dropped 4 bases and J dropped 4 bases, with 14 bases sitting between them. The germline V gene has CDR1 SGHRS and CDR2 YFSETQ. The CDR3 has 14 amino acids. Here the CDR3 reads CASSQTPGRETQYF. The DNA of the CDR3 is TGCGCCAGCAGCCAAACCCCAGGGCGAGAGACCCAGTACTTC.

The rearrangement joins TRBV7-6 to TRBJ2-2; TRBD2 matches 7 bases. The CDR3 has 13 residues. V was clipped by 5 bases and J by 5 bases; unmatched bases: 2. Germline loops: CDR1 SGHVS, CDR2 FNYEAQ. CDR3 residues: CASSLRGTGELFF. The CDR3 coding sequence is TGTGCCAGCAGCCTGCGGGGGACCGGGGAGCTGTTTTTT.

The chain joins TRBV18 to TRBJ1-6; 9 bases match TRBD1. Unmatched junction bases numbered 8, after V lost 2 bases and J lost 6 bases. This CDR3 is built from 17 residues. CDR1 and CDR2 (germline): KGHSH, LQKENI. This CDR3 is CASSPTDRGIFNSPLHF. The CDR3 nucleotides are TGTGCCAGCTCACCAACAGACAGGGGGATTTTTAATTCACCCCTCCACTTT.

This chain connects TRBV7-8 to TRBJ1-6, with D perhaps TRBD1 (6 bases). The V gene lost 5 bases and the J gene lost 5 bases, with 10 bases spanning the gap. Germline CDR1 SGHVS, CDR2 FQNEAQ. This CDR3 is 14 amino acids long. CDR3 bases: TGTGCCAGCAGCCCCGGACAGAATAATTCACCCCTCCACTTT. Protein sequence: CASSPGQNNSPLHF. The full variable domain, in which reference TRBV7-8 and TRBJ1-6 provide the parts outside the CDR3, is GAGVSQSPRYKVAKRGQDVALRCDPISGHVSLFWYQQALGQGPEFLTYFQNEAQLDKSGLPSDRFFAERPEGSVSTLKIQRTQQEDSAVYLCASSPGQNNSPLHFGNGTRLTVT.

This CDR3 reads CASSLLGQPYEQYF. CDR3 sequence (DNA): TGTGCCAGCAGCTTACTGGGACAGCCCTACGAGCAGTACTTC. The rearrangement uses TRBV7-9 and TRBJ2-7; 7 positions agree with TRBD1. Germline values: CDR1 SEHNR, CDR2 FQNEAQ (reference sequence). V trimming: 2 bases; J trimming: 2 bases; junction bases outside the gene matches: 3. The CDR3 is 14 residues long.

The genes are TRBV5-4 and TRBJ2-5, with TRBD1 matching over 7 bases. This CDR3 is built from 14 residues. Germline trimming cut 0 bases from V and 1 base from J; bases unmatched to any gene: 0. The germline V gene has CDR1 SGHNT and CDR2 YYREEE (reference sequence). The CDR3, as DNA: TGTGCCAGCAGCTTGGGGGACAGCCAAGAGACCCAGTACTTC. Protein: CASSLGDSQETQYF.

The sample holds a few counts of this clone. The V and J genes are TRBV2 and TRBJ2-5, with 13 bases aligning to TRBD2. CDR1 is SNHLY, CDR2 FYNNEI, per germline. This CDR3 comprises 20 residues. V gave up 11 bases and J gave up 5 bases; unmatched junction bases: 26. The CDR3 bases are TGTGCCGTTCCCCCGGGCCAGACTAGCGGGGGGCCCCCCATATCGGAGACCCAGTACTTC. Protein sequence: CAVPPGQTSGGPPISETQYF.

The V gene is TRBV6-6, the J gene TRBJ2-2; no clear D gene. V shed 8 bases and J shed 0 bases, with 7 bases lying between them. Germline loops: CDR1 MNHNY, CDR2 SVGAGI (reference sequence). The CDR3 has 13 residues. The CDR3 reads CASGQTNTGELFF. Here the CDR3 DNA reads TGTGCCAGCGGGCAGACGAACACCGGGGAGCTGTTTTTT.

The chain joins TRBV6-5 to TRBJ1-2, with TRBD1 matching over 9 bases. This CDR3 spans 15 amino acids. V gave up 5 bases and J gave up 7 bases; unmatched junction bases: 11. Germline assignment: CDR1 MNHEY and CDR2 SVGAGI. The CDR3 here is CASSTWGQGGPGYTF. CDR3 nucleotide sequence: TGTGCCAGCAGTACCTGGGGACAGGGTGGCCCTGGCTACACCTTC.

The CDR3, as DNA: TGTGCCAGCATTAGGACATCGAACACTGAAGCTTTCTTT. Amino acids: CASIRTSNTEAFF. The genes are TRBV12-3 or TRBV12-4 and TRBJ1-1; a possible D gene is TRBD1 (5 bases). V shed 7 bases and J shed 1 base, with 10 bases lying between them. This CDR3 is built from 13 residues.

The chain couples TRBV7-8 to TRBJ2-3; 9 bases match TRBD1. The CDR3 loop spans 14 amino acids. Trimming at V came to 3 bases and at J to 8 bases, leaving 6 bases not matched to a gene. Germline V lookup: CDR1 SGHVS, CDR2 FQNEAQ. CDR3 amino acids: CASSLTGGLGTQYF. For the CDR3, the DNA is TGTGCCAGCAGCTTGACAGGGGGTCTTGGTACGCAGTATTTT.

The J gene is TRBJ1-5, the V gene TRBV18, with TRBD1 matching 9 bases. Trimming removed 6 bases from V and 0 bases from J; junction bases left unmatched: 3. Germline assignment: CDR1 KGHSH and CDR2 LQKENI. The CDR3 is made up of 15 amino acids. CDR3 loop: CASSSQGASNQPQHF. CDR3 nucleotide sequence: TGTGCCAGCTCCTCACAGGGGGCTAGCAATCAGCCCCAGCATTTT.

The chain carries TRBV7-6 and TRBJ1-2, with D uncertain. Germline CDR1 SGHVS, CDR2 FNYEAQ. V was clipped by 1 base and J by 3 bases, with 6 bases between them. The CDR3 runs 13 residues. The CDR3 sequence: CASSLGHYYGYTF. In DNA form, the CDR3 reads TGTGCCAGCAGCTTAGGACACTACTATGGCTACACCTTC.

The DNA of the CDR3 is TGTGCCAGCAGTCCAAGGATGGGGGGGACTGAAGCTTTCTTT. This sequence encodes CASSPRMGGTEAFF. The chain couples TRBV27 to TRBJ1-1, with TRBD1 as a possible D gene (5 bases). In germline, CDR1 is MNHEY, CDR2 SMNVEV (reference sequence). There are 14 residues in the CDR3. V was cut by 5 bases and J by 5 bases, with 15 bases left in between.

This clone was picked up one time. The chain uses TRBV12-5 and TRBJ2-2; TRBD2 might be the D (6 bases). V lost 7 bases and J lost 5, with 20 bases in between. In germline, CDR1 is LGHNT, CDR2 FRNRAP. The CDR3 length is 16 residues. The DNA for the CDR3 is TGTGCTAGTGCCCCCTGGGGACTGACTACAACCGGGGAGCTGTTTTTT. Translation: CASAPWGLTTTGELFF.

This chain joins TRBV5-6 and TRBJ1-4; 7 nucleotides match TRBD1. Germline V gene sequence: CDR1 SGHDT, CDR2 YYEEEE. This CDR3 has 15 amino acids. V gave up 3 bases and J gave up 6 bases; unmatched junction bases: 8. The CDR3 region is CASSSSGQIYEKLFF. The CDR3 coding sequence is TGTGCCAGCAGCTCGTCGGGACAGATTTATGAAAAACTGTTTTTT.

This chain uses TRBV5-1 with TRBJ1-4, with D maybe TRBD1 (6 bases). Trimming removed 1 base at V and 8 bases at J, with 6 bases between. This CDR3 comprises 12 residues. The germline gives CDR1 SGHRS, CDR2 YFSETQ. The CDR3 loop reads CASSLRGEKLFF. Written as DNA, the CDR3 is TGCGCCAGCAGCTTGAGGGGGGAAAAACTGTTTTTT.

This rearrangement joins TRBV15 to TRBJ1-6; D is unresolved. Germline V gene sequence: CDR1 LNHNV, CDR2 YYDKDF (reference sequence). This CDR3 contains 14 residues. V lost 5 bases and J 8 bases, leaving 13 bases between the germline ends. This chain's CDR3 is CATSGGGRYSPLHF. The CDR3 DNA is TGTGCCACCAGCGGCGGCGGAAGATATTCACCCCTCCACTTT.

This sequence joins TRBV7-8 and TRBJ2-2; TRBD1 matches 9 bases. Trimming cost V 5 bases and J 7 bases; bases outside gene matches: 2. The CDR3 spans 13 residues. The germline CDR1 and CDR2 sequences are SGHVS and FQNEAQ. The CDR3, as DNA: TGTGCCAGCAGCCAGACAGGGGGCGGGGAGCTGTTTTTT. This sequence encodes CASSQTGGGELFF.